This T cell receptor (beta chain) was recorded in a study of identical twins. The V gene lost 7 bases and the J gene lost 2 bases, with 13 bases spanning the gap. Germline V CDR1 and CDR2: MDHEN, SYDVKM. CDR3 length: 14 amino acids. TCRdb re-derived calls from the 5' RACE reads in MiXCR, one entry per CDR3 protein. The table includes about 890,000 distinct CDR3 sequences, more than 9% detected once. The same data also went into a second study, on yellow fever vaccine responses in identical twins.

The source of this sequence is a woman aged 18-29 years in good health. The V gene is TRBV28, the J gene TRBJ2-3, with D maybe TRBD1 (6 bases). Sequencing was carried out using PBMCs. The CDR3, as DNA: TGTGCCAGCACTGACAGGACCGACACAGATACGCAGTATTTT. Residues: CASTDRTDTDTQYF.